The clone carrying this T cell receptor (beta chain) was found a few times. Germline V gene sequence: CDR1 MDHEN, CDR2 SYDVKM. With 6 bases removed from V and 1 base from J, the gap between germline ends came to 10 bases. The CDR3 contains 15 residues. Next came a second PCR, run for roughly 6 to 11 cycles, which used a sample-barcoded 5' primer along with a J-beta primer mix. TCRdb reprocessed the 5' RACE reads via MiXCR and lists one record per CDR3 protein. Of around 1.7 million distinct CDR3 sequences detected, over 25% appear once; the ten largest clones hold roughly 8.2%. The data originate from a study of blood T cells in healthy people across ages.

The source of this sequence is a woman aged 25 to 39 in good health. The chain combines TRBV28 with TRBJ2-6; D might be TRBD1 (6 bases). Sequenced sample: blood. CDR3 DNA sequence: TGTGCCAGCAGGGAAACAGGGTCTGGGGCCAACGTCCTGACTTTC. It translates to CASRETGSGANVLTF.